This T cell receptor (beta chain) comes out of a study of OX40 agonist ivuxolimab in advanced cancers. Here immunoSEQ multiplex PCR was the method, and the copy in TCRdb shows in-frame clones only, minus some. The sample lists 90,000 to 120,000 clones, 90% occurring once. CDR1 and CDR2 (germline): MNHEY, SVGAGI. This CDR3 contains 14 residues. The V end was cut by 5 bases, the J end by 8 bases, with 18 bases between. The V and J genes are TRBV6-5 and TRBJ1-2, with a tentative D call TRBD1 (5 bases). The specimen comprised CD4+ or CD8+ T cells sorted from blood, sampled in a trial of the OX40 agonist ivuxolimab. This TCR was sampled from an adult with an advanced solid tumor such as melanoma, head and neck, liver or kidney cancer. The CDR3 DNA is TGTGCCAGCAGTGGGACGGGTAGATATCCGGGCTACACCTTC. It codes for CASSGTGRYPGYTF.